This is a list of T cell receptor beta chains from one sample in a study of shared T cell receptors in the human thymus. The table came from immunoSEQ multiplex PCR; TCRdb's copy has only in-frame clones and leaves some out. Among some 760,000 clones, approximately 85% were seen once, and the ten largest hold under 0.012%. This sample also belongs to another study, concerning human thymus T cells.

What was sequenced was thymocytes. These receptors all stem from a girl less than two years old with a congenital heart defect. Each CDR3 is given with its conserved first and last residue. D genes are given only for firm matches. Size is omitted from some rows. Given values are once, few, many or a class for expanded clones.

clone_size j_call d_call v_call cdr3_nt cdr3_aa
once TRBJ2-3 . TRBV5-6 TGTGCCAGCAGCTTATTATTAGGCACAGATACGCAGTATTTT CASSLLLGTDTQYF
. TRBJ2-1 TRBD1 TRBV29-1 TGCAGCGTTGTCGGGACAGGGGGCTATGAGCAGTTCTTC CSVVGTGGYEQFF
. TRBJ2-3 TRBD2 TRBV2 TGTGCCACCCGGACTAGCGGGGGGGACGACCCTAGCACAGATACGCAGTATTTT CATRTSGGDDPSTDTQYF
. TRBJ1-5 . TRBV6-5 TGTGCCAGCAGTTCAGGGGCACATCAGCCCCAGCATTTT CASSSGAHQPQHF
. TRBJ2-1 TRBD2 TRBV2 TGTGCCAGCAGTTGGGTAGCGGGGGGCCCGCAGTTCTTC CASSWVAGGPQFF
few TRBJ1-2 TRBD1 TRBV28 TGTGCCAGCAGTTTTCCGGGACAGCGTCCTCATCCCCTCTATGGCTACACCTTC CASSFPGQRPHPLYGYTF
. TRBJ1-2 . TRBV5-5 TGTGCCAGCAGCTTCTACGGGGGTTTCAGGGGCTACACCTTC CASSFYGGFRGYTF
. TRBJ2-7 TRBD2 TRBV6-5 TGTGCCAGCAAACTTAGCGGGGGTGATTCCTACGAGCAGTACTTC CASKLSGGDSYEQYF
once TRBJ1-1 . TRBV5-1 TGCGCCAGCAGCCGTGGGGCGAACACTGAAGCTTTCTTT CASSRGANTEAFF
. TRBJ2-3 TRBD2 TRBV27 TGTGCCGGGGGACTAGCGGGGGGGCTTGGCACAGATACGCAGTATTTT CAGGLAGGLGTDTQYF